The rows below give T cell receptor beta chains drawn from one sample of a study of blood T cell repertoires in COVID-19. Libraries were prepared by immunoSEQ multiplex PCR; TCRdb keeps only in-frame clonotypes and omits some of them. The sample shows over 250,000 clones, over 75% of them seen only once. Sequenced: peripheral blood. The origin of the receptors is a woman aged 65 to 85 with acute or convalescent COVID-19. Both conserved end residues are part of each CDR3. The D gene is left open where the match is weak. Not every row has a clone size; where given, it reads once, few, many or a size class.

clone_size	j_call	v_call	d_call	cdr3_nt	cdr3_aa
NA	TRBJ2-7	TRBV6-2/TRBV6-3	TRBD1	TGTGCCAGCAGTTACCGTGGACAGGGCCAGCGGTACGAGCAGTACTTC	CASSYRGQGQRYEQYF
once	TRBJ2-3	TRBV7-2	NA	TGTGCCAGCAGCTGGACTCGCACAGATACGCAGTATTTT	CASSWTRTDTQYF
NA	TRBJ2-3	TRBV15	NA	TGTGCCACCAGCAGTCCCTCGGGGGGCGATACGCAGTATTTT	CATSSPSGGDTQYF
NA	TRBJ1-1	TRBV5-1	NA	TGCGCCAGCAGCTTGGGACAGGCGAACACTGAAGCTTTCTTT	CASSLGQANTEAFF
NA	TRBJ2-7	TRBV6-5	TRBD2	TGTGCCAGCACCCCGGGGGGGTCTTACTCCTACGAGCAGTACTTC	CASTPGGSYSYEQYF
NA	TRBJ2-1	TRBV2	NA	TGTGCCAGCAGTCGCAGGCGGGGGCCCCATGAGCAGTTCTTC	CASSRRRGPHEQFF
once	TRBJ2-1	TRBV12-5	NA	TGTGCTAGTGGTTTGGGTAGGGGCTCCTACAATGAGCAGTTCTTC	CASGLGRGSYNEQFF
NA	TRBJ1-1	TRBV19	NA	TGTGCCAGTAGTCCTAGACGAAACACTGAAGCTTTCTTT	CASSPRRNTEAFF
NA	TRBJ1-5	TRBV27	NA	TGTGCCAGCAGATCCCGAATAAAACAGAATACCTATAGCAATCAGCCCCAGCATTTT	CASRSRIKQNTYSNQPQHF
NA	TRBJ1-1	TRBV5-6	NA	TGTGCCAGCAGCGCCAACGCAGGGAATTCTGAAGCTTTCTTT	CASSANAGNSEAFF
once	TRBJ2-2	TRBV7-6	TRBD1	TGTGCCAGCAGCTTAGGGCCTCGACAGGGAGAAGTGTTTTTT	CASSLGPRQGEVFF
once	TRBJ2-2	TRBV19	NA	TGTGCCAGTAGTCACCCGGGGAACACCGGGGAGCTGTTTTTT	CASSHPGNTGELFF
few	TRBJ2-1	TRBV24-1	TRBD1	TGTGCCACCATCGGGACAGGGAGCAATGAGCAGTTCTTC	CATIGTGSNEQFF
NA	TRBJ1-6	TRBV6-5	TRBD1	TGTGCCAGCAGTTACTCCGGACAGGGGACTGGATCACCCCTCCACTTT	CASSYSGQGTGSPLHF
NA	TRBJ2-1	TRBV7-8	NA	TGTGCCAGCAGCTTAGGGGCTCACAGGGAGGGTGAGCAGTTCTTC	CASSLGAHREGEQFF
NA	TRBJ2-6	TRBV11-3	TRBD1	TGTGCCAGCAGCCCAGGGACAGGCACCTCTGGGGCCAACGTCCTGACTTTC	CASSPGTGTSGANVLTF